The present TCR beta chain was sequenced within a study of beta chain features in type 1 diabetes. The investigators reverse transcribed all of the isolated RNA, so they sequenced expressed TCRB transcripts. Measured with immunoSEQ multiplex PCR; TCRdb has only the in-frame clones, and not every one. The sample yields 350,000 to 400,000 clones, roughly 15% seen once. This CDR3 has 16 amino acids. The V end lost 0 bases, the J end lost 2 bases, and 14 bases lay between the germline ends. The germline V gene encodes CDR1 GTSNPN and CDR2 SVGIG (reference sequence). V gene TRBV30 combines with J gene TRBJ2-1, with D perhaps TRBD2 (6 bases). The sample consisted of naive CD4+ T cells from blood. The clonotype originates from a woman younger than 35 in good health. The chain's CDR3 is CAWSVRGIEPYNEQFF. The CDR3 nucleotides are TGTGCCTGGAGTGTACGCGGGATAGAACCCTACAATGAGCAGTTCTTC. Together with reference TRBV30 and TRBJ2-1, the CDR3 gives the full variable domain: SQTIHQWPATLVQPVGSPLSLECTVEGTSNPNLYWYRQAAGRGLQLLFYSVGIGQISSEVPQNLSASRPQDRQFILSSKKLLLSDSGFYLCAWSVRGIEPYNEQFFGPGTRLTVL.